This entry features one T cell receptor (beta chain) sequence. Each PCR replicate from the sorted subsets contained around 0.2 ug DNA, which is around 30,000 T cell genomes. The assay was immunoSEQ multiplex PCR, and TCRdb's table has in-frame clones only and misses some. The sample includes about 2 million clones, about 95% seen only once; the top ten take around 1.1%. Naive CD8 populations comprised CD45RO-negative cells positively selected for CCR7, excluding terminally differentiated effector memory CD45RA+ cells. The study drew all its donors from Caucasian adults living in Nashville, Tennessee. This CDR3 has 15 residues. Trimming pared 1 base from V and 5 bases from J, leaving 12 bases between. Germline V gives CDR1 MDHEN, CDR2 SYDVKM. These data originate in a study of shared clonotypes between healthy human individuals.

The clonotype was recovered from a man in his late teens or twenties in good health. Sequenced input: naive CD8+ T cells sorted from blood. The V and J genes are TRBV28 and TRBJ1-5, with TRBD1 as a possible D gene (6 bases). CDR3 sequence reads: CASSLSATGYQPQHF. The DNA of the CDR3 is TGTGCCAGCAGTTTATCGGCCACAGGGTATCAGCCCCAGCATTTT.